This T cell receptor (beta chain) was recovered during a study of cytomegalovirus exposure and HLA in healthy donors. Trimming pared 5 bases from V and 5 bases from J, leaving 15 bases between. This CDR3 spans 13 amino acids. Germline lookup yields CDR1 GTSNPN and CDR2 SVGIG (reference sequence). A multiplex PCR was run with 60 Vbeta primers and 13 Jbeta primers. The assay was immunoSEQ multiplex PCR, and TCRdb's table has in-frame clones only and misses some. Among some 70,000 clones listed, 70% to 80% were seen once. This receptor was obtained from a man aged 50-60 years in good health and CMV-seronegative. Sample: PBMCs. The chain couples TRBV30 to TRBJ1-1, with D possibly being TRBD1 (6 bases). As DNA, the CDR3 is TGTGCCTGGGGACGGCAGGGGAAGACTGAAGCTTTCTTT. Its translation: CAWGRQGKTEAFF.